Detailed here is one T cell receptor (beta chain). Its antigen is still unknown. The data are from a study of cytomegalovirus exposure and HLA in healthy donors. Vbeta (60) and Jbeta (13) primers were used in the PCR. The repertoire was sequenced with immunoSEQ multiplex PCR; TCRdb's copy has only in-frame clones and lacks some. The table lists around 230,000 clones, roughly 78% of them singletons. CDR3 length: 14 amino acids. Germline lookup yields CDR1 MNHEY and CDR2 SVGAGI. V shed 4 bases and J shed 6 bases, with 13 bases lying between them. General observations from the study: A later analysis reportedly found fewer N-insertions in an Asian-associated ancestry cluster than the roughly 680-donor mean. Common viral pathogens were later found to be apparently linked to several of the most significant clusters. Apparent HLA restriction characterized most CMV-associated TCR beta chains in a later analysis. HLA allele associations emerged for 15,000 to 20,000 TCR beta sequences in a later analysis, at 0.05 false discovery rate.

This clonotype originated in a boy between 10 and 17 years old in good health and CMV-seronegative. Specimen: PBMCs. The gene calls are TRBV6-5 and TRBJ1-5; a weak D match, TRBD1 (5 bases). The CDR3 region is CASSSGGGSQPQHF. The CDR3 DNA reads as TGTGCCAGCAGTTCTGGGGGAGGGAGTCAGCCCCAGCATTTT.